Listed here is a single TCR beta chain. Its antigen is unknown. A second PCR, run for about 7 to 11 cycles, used a sample-barcoded 5' primer plus a J-beta primer mix. TCRdb processed the 5' RACE reads anew with MiXCR; each CDR3 protein has one entry. The sample lists approximately 850,000 distinct CDR3 sequences; more than 45% were seen once. These data come from a study of blood T cells in healthy people across ages. General study findings and limits: While age rose, TCR beta diversity per million T cells dropped in a roughly linear way.

V shed 5 bases and J shed 4 bases, with 6 bases lying between them. The CDR3 loop spans 12 amino acids. This receptor was identified in a man between 25 and 39 years old in good health. The sequencing sample was made of blood. This chain links TRBV12-3 or TRBV12-4 with TRBJ2-1; D could derive from TRBD1 or TRBD2 (5 bases each). CDR3 loop: CASSGGYNEQFF. Written as DNA, the CDR3 is TGTGCCAGCAGTGGGGGATACAATGAGCAGTTCTTC.